This TCR beta chain was captured in a study of blood T cell repertoires in COVID-19 (dated by TCRdb to about 2020). About the full investigation: The collaborator samples originated in the United States, Italy and Spain and spanned the acute and convalescent phases of COVID-19. The material from the prospective study consisted of cDNA or gDNA derived from T cells, B-cell-depleted T cells, or PBMCs. Sample metadata almost always included a de-identified subject ID, COVID-19 status, age in years and sex. Where HLA class I and class II types were available, the types were taken from metadata supplied by the sample provider, not from assay-based typing. The samples were drawn from the first 160 participants of the ongoing ImmuneRACE study and from about 1,200 subjects provided by 6 global collaborators. The dataset comprised deeply sampled blood TCRbeta repertoires from subjects exposed to, actively infected with, or recovered from COVID-19. The repertoires were released in a freely available public database meant as a resource for research on the immune response to SARS-CoV-2. Summary of the overall study and its limitations: The amount of clinical and demographic metadata varied by source and participant and was provided uncurated.

Another Seattle source contributed samples from volunteer blood donors who had recovered from COVID-19. The collaborating institutions used their own protocols to collect whole blood in K2EDTA tubes. Collaborator samples were shipped for TCRbeta analysis as frozen whole blood, isolated PBMCs, or DNA extracted from either sample type. A note on this clone: This receptor's antigen is unknown. No per-base quality is available; no much larger clone lies one base away.

TCRbeta CDR3 regions were amplified from genomic DNA by means of the immunoSEQ Assay, a bias-controlled multiplex PCR. As for how the authors treated the data: The number of nucleated cells in each sample was estimated by amplification of reference gene primers within the assay. To quantify the absolute abundance of each unique TCRbeta CDR3 rearrangement, sequence reads were collapsed and filtered. Productive Simpson clonality was computed per sample as the square root of Simpson's diversity index over productive rearrangements. The source is immuneACCESS, and TCRdb retained only in-frame sequences with V and J called. Part of the clones is not carried over; for the studies checked, unresolved V genes explain less than half of this, and the remainder is unexplained. Clone size and the V and J calls come from that table; the DNA yielded D and trimming. In this sample the table shows over 200,000 clones, 88% of which occur a single time. Clones ranked in the top ten supply around 0.91% of the sample.

Inclusive of the bounding cysteine and phenylalanine, the CDR3 is 19 residues long. This entry keeps only the CDR3 DNA: 57 bases, framed from base 1. From the germline V gene, CDR1 is SGHTA and CDR2 is FQGNSA. Relative to germline, V is missing 7 bases and J is missing 0 bases, with 15 bases of the junction outside any gene match. This chain is built from TRBV7-2 and TRBJ2-1, and TRBD2 aligns with 10 junction nucleotides. The TCR sequence derives from a woman aged 40 to 50 who had recovered from COVID-19. The specimen sequenced was peripheral blood. In nucleotides, the sequence is TGTGCCAGCACCGCCCCCCGACTAGCGGGTCAGAGCTCCTACAATGAGCAGTTCTTC. This codes for CASTAPRLAGQSSYNEQFF. With all but the CDR3 taken from the reference TRBV7-2 and TRBJ2-1 genes, the full variable domain is: GAGVSQSPSNKVTEKGKDVELRCDPISGHTALYWYRQSLGQGLEFLIYFQGNSAPDKSGLPSDRFSAERTGGSVSTLTIQRTQQEDSAVYLCASTAPRLAGQSSYNEQFFGPGTRLTVL.